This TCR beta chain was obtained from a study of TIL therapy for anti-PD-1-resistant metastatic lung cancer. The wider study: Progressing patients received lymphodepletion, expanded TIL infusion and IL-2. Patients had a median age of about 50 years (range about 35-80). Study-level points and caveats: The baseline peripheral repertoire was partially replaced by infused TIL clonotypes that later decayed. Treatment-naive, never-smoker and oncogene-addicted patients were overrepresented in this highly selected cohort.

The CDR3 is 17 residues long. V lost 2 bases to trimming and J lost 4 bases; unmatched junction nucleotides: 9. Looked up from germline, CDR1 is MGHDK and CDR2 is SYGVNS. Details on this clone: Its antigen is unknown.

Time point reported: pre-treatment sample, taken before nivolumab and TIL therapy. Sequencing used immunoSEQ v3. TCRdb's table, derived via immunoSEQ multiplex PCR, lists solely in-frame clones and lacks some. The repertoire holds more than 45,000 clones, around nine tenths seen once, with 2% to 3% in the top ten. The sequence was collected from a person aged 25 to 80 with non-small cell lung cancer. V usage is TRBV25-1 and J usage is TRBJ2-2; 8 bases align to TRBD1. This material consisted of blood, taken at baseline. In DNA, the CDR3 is TGTGCCAGCAGTGAACGACAGGGGAAAAGGGGCACCGGGGAGCTGTTTTTT. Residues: CASSERQGKRGTGELFF. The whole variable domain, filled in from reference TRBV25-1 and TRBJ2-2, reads EADIYQTPRYLVIGTGKKITLECSQTMGHDKMYWYQQDPGMELHLIHYSYGVNSTEKGDLSSESTVSRIRTEHFPLTLESARPSHTSQYLCASSERQGKRGTGELFFGEGSRLTVL.